This T cell receptor beta chain appears in the sequencing data of a study of shared clonotypes between healthy human individuals. Whole-study context: There were three CD4 naive, three CD4 memory, two CD8 naive and one CD8 memory plates per donor. Study observations and caveats: It was observed that 5% to 6% of naive CD4 clonotypes were shared across several donors. Sorted-subset sequencing was shown by rarefaction to be incomplete despite large depth.

Germline V lookup: CDR1 MDHEN, CDR2 SYDVKM. V shed 1 base and J shed 7 bases, with 8 bases lying between them. The CDR3 runs to 13 residues. Note on this clone: Its target is not known. This sample also contains other DNA sequences that code for the same CDR3.

Produced via immunoSEQ multiplex PCR; TCRdb's table is partial and in-frame only. The data show 1 million to 1.3 million clones, about 80% seen once. The chain combines TRBV28 with TRBJ1-5, with D possibly matching TRBD1 (5 bases). The source of this sequence is a man aged 18 to 30 in good health. Some clones in this sample may be carry-over from other donors' samples. Sequenced material: memory CD4+ T cells from PBMCs. Stated subset: CD45RA-negative fraction. The DNA for the CDR3 is TGTGCCAGCAGTTTATTCGGGGGGCAGCCCCAGCATTTT. As protein: CASSLFGGQPQHF.